One sample yielded the 32 T cell receptor beta chains listed below, sequenced in a study of graft-versus-host responses after intestinal transplantation. Measured with immunoSEQ multiplex PCR; TCRdb has only the in-frame clones, and not every one. The table shows over 100,000 clones, with roughly 96% occurring only once. These TCRs' antigens remain unknown. The specimen comprised unstimulated CD8+ T cells sorted from spleen or lymph node cells, sampled before intestinal transplant. The receptors derive from a human donor who received an intestinal transplant.

In the case of this clone: Other DNA sequences in the sample encode the same CDR3. V and J are TRBV25-1 and TRBJ2-7; D remains unclear. V was pared by 3 bases and J by 0 bases, with 0 bases between. This CDR3 comprises 11 residues. Germline lookup yields CDR1 MGHDK and CDR2 SYGVNS. The CDR3, as DNA: TGTGCCAGCAGTGACTCCTACGAGCAGTACTTC. Translation gives CASSDSYEQYF.

In its sample, this clone was seen a few times. This chain joins TRBV30 and TRBJ1-3; D is undetermined. The CDR3 length is 16 residues. The germline V gene has CDR1 GTSNPN and CDR2 SVGIG (reference sequence). V was shortened by 0 bases and J by 0 bases, with 12 bases between the two germline ends. In nucleotides, the CDR3 is TGTGCCTGGAGTGTACGGGTGAAAAGCTCTGGAAACACCATATATTTT. Its translation: CAWSVRVKSSGNTIYF.

The sample holds one count of this clone. This specimen includes other DNA sequences encoding the same CDR3. J is TRBJ2-7 and V is TRBV19; 7 nucleotides agree with TRBD2. Germline V gene lookup returns CDR1 LNHDA and CDR2 SQIVND (reference sequence). This CDR3 spans 15 amino acids. The junction had 7 bases not matched to a gene; V was cut back by 5 bases and J by 0 bases. The chain's CDR3 is CASSPGTGGSYEQYF. CDR3 sequence (DNA): TGTGCCAGTAGTCCTGGGACGGGGGGCTCCTACGAGCAGTACTTC.

The chain carries TRBV6-5 and TRBJ2-3; TRBD1 is a possible D gene (5 bases). Per the germline V gene, CDR1 is MNHEY and CDR2 is SVGAGI. This CDR3 has 15 residues. The V end lost 0 bases, the J end lost 0 bases, and 7 bases lay between the germline ends. CDR3 in DNA: TGTGCCAGCAGTTACTCGGCAGGGAGCACAGATACGCAGTATTTT. Translation gives CASSYSAGSTDTQYF.

The J gene is TRBJ2-7, the V gene TRBV28; 11 bases agree with TRBD1. Germline loops: CDR1 MDHEN, CDR2 SYDVKM. Trimming took 6 bases from V and 3 from J; bases not matched to a gene: 7. The CDR3 extends over 15 amino acids. The CDR3 loop reads CASRRTGGPNYEQYF. CDR3 coding DNA: TGTGCCAGCAGACGGACAGGGGGCCCGAACTACGAGCAGTACTTC.

V usage is TRBV15 and J usage is TRBJ2-7, with D perhaps TRBD2 (5 bases). The CDR3 has 14 amino acids. Trimming shortened V by 8 bases and J by 1 base, and 15 bases separated the two germline ends. In germline, CDR1 is LNHNV, CDR2 YYDKDF (reference sequence). The CDR3 nucleotides are TGTGCCACCCGCTCCTCGGGGATGTCCTACGAGCAGTACTTC. It encodes CATRSSGMSYEQYF.

This chain joins TRBV2 and TRBJ1-2; D uncertain. CDR1 SNHLY and CDR2 FYNNEI come from the germline V gene. Trimming cost V 3 bases and J 8 bases, with 19 bases left between them. The CDR3 length is 15 residues. CDR3 bases: TGTGCCAGCAGTGAGTCCCCAGGAGGTGGTAAAGGCTACACCTTC. It specifies CASSESPGGGKGYTF.

The chain joins TRBV7-9 to TRBJ2-7, with a weak D call TRBD2 (5 bases). This CDR3 is built from 13 residues. V lost 1 base to trimming and J lost 2 bases, with 6 bases between them. CDR1 is SEHNR, CDR2 FQNEAQ, per germline (reference sequence). The CDR3 protein is CASSLDGTYEQYF. In DNA, the CDR3 is TGTGCCAGCAGCTTAGACGGGACCTACGAGCAGTACTTC.

The gene calls are TRBV28 and TRBJ2-7; perhaps TRBD2 as D (7 bases). Germline loops: CDR1 MDHEN, CDR2 SYDVKM. The CDR3 has 14 amino acids. Trimming took off 6 bases at V and 5 bases at J, with 17 bases between the two ends. This CDR3 reads CASRGGQGRDEQYF. The CDR3 DNA reads TGTGCCAGCAGGGGGGGGCAGGGTCGCGACGAGCAGTACTTC.

The chain has TRBV9 and TRBJ2-6; 10 nucleotides line up with TRBD2. Trimming cost V 2 bases and J 0 bases; bases outside gene matches: 5. The CDR3 is 18 amino acids. Germline CDR1 SGDLS, CDR2 YYNGEE. The CDR3 protein is CASSVALAGDSGANVLTF. The CDR3 DNA follows: TGTGCCAGCAGCGTTGCTCTAGCGGGAGACTCTGGGGCCAACGTCCTGACTTTC. Combining the CDR3 with reference TRBV9 and TRBJ2-6 gives the whole variable domain DSGVTQTPKHLITATGQRVTLRCSPRSGDLSVYWYQQSLDQGLQFLIQYYNGEERAKGNILERFSAQQFPDLHSELNLSSLELGDSALYFCASSVALAGDSGANVLTFGAGSRLTVL.

CDR3 in DNA: TGTGCCAGCAGCCTACCGGGACAGGGTGTCCATGAGCAGTTCTTC. It is translated as CASSLPGQGVHEQFF. V gene TRBV6-5 combines with J gene TRBJ2-1; TRBD1 matches 9 bases. The CDR3 has 15 residues. V lost 6 bases and J lost 8; bases outside the gene matches: 11. Germline loops: CDR1 MNHEY, CDR2 SVGAGI.

The chain has TRBV5-4 and TRBJ2-4; no clear D gene. The length of the CDR3 is 14 residues. The V gene's germline CDR1 is SGHNT and CDR2 YYREEE (reference sequence). V was clipped by 0 bases and J by 0 bases, with 4 bases between them. This CDR3 reads CASSLGGAKNIQYF. DNA for the CDR3: TGTGCCAGCAGCTTGGGTGGAGCCAAAAACATTCAGTACTTC.

The chain employs TRBV9 and TRBJ2-1; D possibly uses TRBD1 or TRBD2 (5 bases each). The CDR3 runs 14 residues. Trimming stripped 2 bases from V and 8 bases from J, with 14 bases between. Looked up from germline, CDR1 is SGDLS and CDR2 is YYNGEE. CDR3 coding DNA: TGTGCCAGCAGCGTTACTGAGAGGGGTGATGAGCAGTTCTTC. The encoded protein is CASSVTERGDEQFF.

The chain is built from TRBV5-4 and TRBJ2-2; 10 bases agree with TRBD2. Germline trimming cut 5 bases from V and 4 bases from J; bases unmatched to any gene: 8. CDR3 length: 16 residues. Germline V gene sequence: CDR1 SGHNT, CDR2 YYREEE (reference sequence). The CDR3 protein is CASSLSGRRGTGELFF. CDR3 coding DNA: TGTGCCAGCAGTCTTAGCGGGAGGAGGGGCACCGGGGAGCTGTTTTTT. Together with reference TRBV5-4 and TRBJ2-2, the CDR3 gives the full variable domain: ETGVTQSPTHLIKTRGQQVTLRCSSQSGHNTVSWYQQALGQGPQFIFQYYREEENGRGNFPPRFSGLQFPNYSSELNVNALELDDSALYLCASSLSGRRGTGELFFGEGSRLTVL.

In regard to this clone: One end of the junction is discordant with germline, which a read error may explain. The same CDR3 is also encoded by other DNA sequences in this sample. The rearrangement joins TRBV27 to TRBJ2-3; a possible D gene is TRBD2 (6 bases). This CDR3 spans 16 amino acids. The V gene's germline CDR1 is MNHEY and CDR2 SMNVEV (reference sequence). CDR3 DNA sequence: TGCGCCAGCAGTCCCCCCCCGGGAGAAATAGGGGATACGCAGTATTTT. Amino acid sequence: CASSPPPGEIGDTQYF.

This clone was recorded only once. The chain joins TRBV30 to TRBJ1-2, with D perhaps matching TRBD1 (5 bases). Germline CDR1 GTSNPN, CDR2 SVGIG (reference sequence). This CDR3 contains 14 residues. Trimming cost V 5 bases and J 6 bases, with 19 bases left between them. The CDR3 DNA is TGTGCCTGGGATTATCAGGGAAGGGGCGATGGCTACACCTTC. Amino acids: CAWDYQGRGDGYTF.

The V gene is TRBV7-8, the J gene TRBJ2-7; TRBD1 is a possible D gene (7 bases). Trimming pared 0 bases from V and 2 bases from J, leaving 20 bases between. This CDR3 is built from 18 residues. Germline assignment: CDR1 SGHVS and CDR2 FQNEAQ. The CDR3 DNA follows: TGTGCCAGCAGCTTAGCGCTAGAGGGGCAGGGGGGAACCTACGAGCAGTACTTC. It specifies CASSLALEGQGGTYEQYF.

J is TRBJ2-5 and V is TRBV9; D gene uncertain. Matching the DNA end better, TRBJ2-7 makes the J call doubtful. Germline CDR1 is SGDLS and CDR2 is YYNGEE. The CDR3 extends over 13 amino acids. The chain's CDR3 is CASSAGSPYEQYF. The DNA for the CDR3 is TGTGCCAGCAGCGCGGGCAGTCCCTACGAGCAGTACTTC.

The rearrangement joins TRBV6-1 to TRBJ2-3, with 9 bases identical to TRBD2. The CDR3 covers 16 residues. With V trimmed by 4 bases and J by 0 bases, 5 bases remained unmatched. The V gene's germline CDR1 is MNHNS and CDR2 SASEGT. The CDR3 bases are TGTGCCAGCAGTGGATGGACTAGCGCCAGCACAGATACGCAGTATTTT. Translation gives CASSGWTSASTDTQYF.

Only one count was recorded for this clone. The chain joins TRBV27 to TRBJ2-6; maybe TRBD1 (6 bases). Trimming removed 3 bases at V and 2 bases at J, with 14 bases between. The CDR3 extends over 17 amino acids. The germline gives CDR1 MNHEY, CDR2 SMNVEV (reference sequence). The DNA of the CDR3 is TGTGCCAGCAGTTTTTGGACAGCCCTGACTGGGGCCAACGTCCTGACTTTC. This gives the protein CASSFWTALTGANVLTF.

The chain uses TRBV5-1 and TRBJ2-5, with 9 bases lining up with TRBD2. The CDR3 extends over 18 amino acids. J was trimmed by 4 bases and V by 2 bases; bases with no gene match: 15. Germline V lookup: CDR1 SGHRS, CDR2 YFSETQ. CDR3 amino acids: CASSLFWVAGEGGETQYF. CDR3 nucleotides: TGCGCCAGCAGCTTATTCTGGGTAGCGGGAGAAGGAGGAGAGACCCAGTACTTC.

The V call is TRBV30, the J call TRBJ2-7, with 7 positions matching TRBD1. V was pared by 2 bases and J by 0 bases, with 4 bases of the junction left unmatched. Per germline, CDR1 GTSNPN and CDR2 SVGIG (reference sequence). The CDR3 loop spans 14 amino acids. The chain's CDR3 is CAWSPRGSSYEQYF. The CDR3 nucleotides read TGTGCCTGGAGTCCCAGGGGGAGCTCCTACGAGCAGTACTTC.

The rearrangement links TRBV4-1 to TRBJ2-3; 9 bases are shared with TRBD1. The junction had 10 bases not matched to a gene; V was cut back by 4 bases and J by 5 bases. This CDR3 is built from 16 residues. Per germline, CDR1 MGHRA and CDR2 YSYEKL. CDR3 sequence (DNA): TGCGCCAGCAGCCCCCAGGGGGACAGGGTACAAGATACGCAGTATTTT. Amino acid sequence: CASSPQGDRVQDTQYF.

The gene calls are TRBV4-3 and TRBJ2-2; TRBD1 matches at 8 bases. Germline V gene lookup returns CDR1 LGHNA and CDR2 YSLEER. J lost 3 bases, V lost 5 bases, and 23 bases had no gene match. The CDR3 is made up of 21 amino acids. The CDR3 DNA follows: TGCGCCAGCAGCTTAAGAAGAGGTCAGGGGGACAGGTCATCCTACACCGGGGAGCTGTTTTTT. This translates into CASSLRRGQGDRSSYTGELFF.

The J gene is TRBJ1-1, the V gene TRBV6-4; D remains ambiguous. Looked up from germline, CDR1 is MRHNA and CDR2 is SNTAGT. V was cut by 0 bases and J by 5 bases, with 7 bases left in between. The CDR3 consists of 13 residues. CDR3 region: CASSDSRATEAFF. DNA for the CDR3: TGTGCCAGCAGTGACTCGAGGGCAACTGAAGCTTTCTTT.

Comments on this clone: No DNA is shown, since the ends of the CDR3 on it are uncertain; the CDR3 is the one TCRdb lists. The chain links TRBV6-5 to TRBJ2-7; the listed D gene, TRBD2, was not tested against the DNA. Germline V CDR1 and CDR2: MNHEY, SVGAGI. Both ends counted, the CDR3 spans 13 residues. CDR3 amino acids: CASSYVASGSRYF.

The rearrangement uses TRBV19 and TRBJ2-1; no clear D gene. CDR1 and CDR2 from the germline V gene are LNHDA and SQIVND (reference sequence). This CDR3 contains 14 residues. The ends were cut back, 2 bases at V and 5 bases at J, with 10 bases in the middle. The CDR3 region is CASSIRIQDNEQFF. CDR3 coding DNA: TGTGCCAGTAGTATAAGAATACAAGACAATGAGCAGTTCTTC.

CDR3 loop: CASSEGNRDEQFF. CDR3 nucleotides: TGTGCCAGCAGTGAAGGCAATAGAGATGAGCAGTTCTTC. The chain links TRBV2 to TRBJ2-1; D is unresolved. CDR3 length: 13 residues. Germline V CDR1 and CDR2: SNHLY, FYNNEI. V was clipped by 1 base and J by 8 bases, with 9 bases between them.

The V and J genes are TRBV4-1 and TRBJ2-1, with D maybe TRBD1 (5 bases). The germline V gene has CDR1 MGHRA and CDR2 YSYEKL. Trimming shortened V by 2 bases and J by 10 bases, and 12 bases separated the two germline ends. The CDR3 length is 13 residues. The CDR3 sequence: CASSQPNPGEQFF. In nucleotides, the CDR3 is TGCGCCAGCAGCCAACCTAATCCAGGGGAGCAGTTCTTC.

The chain employs TRBV7-9 and TRBJ1-1; TRBD1 matches at 7 bases. The CDR3 has 15 residues. V lost 6 bases to trimming and J lost 4 bases; unmatched junction nucleotides: 11. Germline V CDR1 and CDR2: SEHNR, FQNEAQ (reference sequence). CDR3 DNA: TGTGCCAGCAGGTCAGGGGGTGGAGCGGCCACTGAAGCTTTCTTT. This gives the protein CASRSGGGAATEAFF.

This chain links TRBV5-1 with TRBJ2-3; tentative D call: TRBD1 (5 bases). The CDR3 covers 16 residues. The V end was cut by 0 bases, the J end by 2 bases, with 13 bases between. The germline gives CDR1 SGHRS, CDR2 YFSETQ. The CDR3 reads CASSLEADTLTDTQYF. In DNA form, the CDR3 reads TGCGCCAGCAGCTTGGAGGCGGACACCCTCACAGATACGCAGTATTTT.

The rearrangement uses TRBV27 and TRBJ2-1; D uncertain. Germline V CDR1 and CDR2: MNHEY, SMNVEV (reference sequence). This CDR3 is 12 amino acids long. V gave up 8 bases and J gave up 8 bases, with 13 bases separating them. This CDR3 reads CASGPITDEQFF. The CDR3 DNA is TGTGCCAGCGGACCTATTACCGATGAGCAGTTCTTC.